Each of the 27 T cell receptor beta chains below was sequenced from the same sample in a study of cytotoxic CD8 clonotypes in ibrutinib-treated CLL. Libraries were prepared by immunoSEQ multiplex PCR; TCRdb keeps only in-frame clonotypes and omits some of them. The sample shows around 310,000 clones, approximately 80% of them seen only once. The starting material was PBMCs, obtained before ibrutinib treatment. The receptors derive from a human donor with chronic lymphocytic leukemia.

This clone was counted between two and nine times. CDR3: CASSTSGENQETQYF. CDR3 DNA: TGTGCCAGCAGTACATCCGGGGAGAACCAAGAGACCCAGTACTTC. The chain employs TRBV6-5 and TRBJ2-5, with D possibly TRBD2 on 5 matching bases. From germline, CDR1 is MNHEY and CDR2 SVGAGI. V was clipped by 5 bases and J by 0 bases, with 13 bases between them. The CDR3 has 15 amino acids.

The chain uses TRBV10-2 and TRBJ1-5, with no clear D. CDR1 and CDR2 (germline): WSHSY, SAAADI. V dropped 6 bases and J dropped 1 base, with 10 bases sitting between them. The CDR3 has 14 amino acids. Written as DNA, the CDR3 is TGCGCCAGCAGCCTTGAGCGCAGCAATCAGCCCCAGCATTTT. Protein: CASSLERSNQPQHF.

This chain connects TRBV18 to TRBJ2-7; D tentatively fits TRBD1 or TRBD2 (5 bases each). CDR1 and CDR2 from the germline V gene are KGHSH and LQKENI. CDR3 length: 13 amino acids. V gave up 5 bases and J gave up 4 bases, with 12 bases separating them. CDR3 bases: TGTGCCAGCTCAGAGGGGCGCGGGTACGAGCAGTACTTC. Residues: CASSEGRGYEQYF.

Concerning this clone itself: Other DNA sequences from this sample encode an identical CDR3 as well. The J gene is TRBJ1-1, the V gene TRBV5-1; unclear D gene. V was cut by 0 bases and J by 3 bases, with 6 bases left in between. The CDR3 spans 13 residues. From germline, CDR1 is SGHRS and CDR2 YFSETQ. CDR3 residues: CASSLDRDTEAFF. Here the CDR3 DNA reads TGCGCCAGCAGCTTGGATCGGGACACTGAAGCTTTCTTT.

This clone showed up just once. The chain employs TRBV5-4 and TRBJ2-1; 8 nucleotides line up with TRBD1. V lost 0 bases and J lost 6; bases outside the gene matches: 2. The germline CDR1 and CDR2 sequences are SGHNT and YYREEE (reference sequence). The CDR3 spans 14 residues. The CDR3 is CASSLAGGSNEQFF. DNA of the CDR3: TGTGCCAGCAGCTTGGCAGGGGGCAGCAATGAGCAGTTCTTC.

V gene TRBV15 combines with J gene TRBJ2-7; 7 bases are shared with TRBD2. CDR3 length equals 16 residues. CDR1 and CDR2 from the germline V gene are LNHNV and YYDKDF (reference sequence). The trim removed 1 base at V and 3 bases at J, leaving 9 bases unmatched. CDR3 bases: TGTGCCACCAGCAGAGTTTCTATGCGGGAGTTCTACGAGCAGTACTTC. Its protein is CATSRVSMREFYEQYF.

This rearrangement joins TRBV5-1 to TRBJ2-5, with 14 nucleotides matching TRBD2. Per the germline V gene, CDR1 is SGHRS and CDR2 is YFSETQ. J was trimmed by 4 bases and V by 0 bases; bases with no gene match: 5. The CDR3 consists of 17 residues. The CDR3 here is CASSLAGLAGVGETQYF. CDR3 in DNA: TGCGCCAGCAGCTTGGCGGGACTAGCGGGAGTAGGAGAGACCCAGTACTTC.

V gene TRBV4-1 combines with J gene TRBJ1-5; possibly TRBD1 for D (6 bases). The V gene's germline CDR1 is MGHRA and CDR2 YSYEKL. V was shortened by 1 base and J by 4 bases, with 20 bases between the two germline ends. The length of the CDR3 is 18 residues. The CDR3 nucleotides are TGCGCCAGCAGCCAAGGGACAGAAACGACCTCGGCTAATCAGCCCCAGCATTTT. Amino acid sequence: CASSQGTETTSANQPQHF.

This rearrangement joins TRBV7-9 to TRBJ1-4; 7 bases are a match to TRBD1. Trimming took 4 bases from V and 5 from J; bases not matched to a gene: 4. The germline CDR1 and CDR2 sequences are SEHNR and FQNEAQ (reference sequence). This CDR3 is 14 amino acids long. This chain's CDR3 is CASSSDRLNEKLFF. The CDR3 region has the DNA TGTGCCAGCAGCTCGGACAGGCTAAATGAAAAACTGTTTTTT.

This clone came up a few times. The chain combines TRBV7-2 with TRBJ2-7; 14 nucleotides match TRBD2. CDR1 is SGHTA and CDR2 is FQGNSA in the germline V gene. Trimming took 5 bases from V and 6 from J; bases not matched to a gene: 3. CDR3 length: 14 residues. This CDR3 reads CASSIGLAGGEQYF. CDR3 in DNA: TGTGCCAGCAGCATCGGACTAGCGGGAGGCGAGCAGTACTTC.

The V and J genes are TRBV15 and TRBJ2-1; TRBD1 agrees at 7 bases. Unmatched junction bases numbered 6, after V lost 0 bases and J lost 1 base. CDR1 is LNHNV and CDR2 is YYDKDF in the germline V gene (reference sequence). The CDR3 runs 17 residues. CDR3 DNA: TGTGCCACCAGCAGAGATCGGGACAGCCTTTCCTACAATGAGCAGTTCTTC. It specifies CATSRDRDSLSYNEQFF.

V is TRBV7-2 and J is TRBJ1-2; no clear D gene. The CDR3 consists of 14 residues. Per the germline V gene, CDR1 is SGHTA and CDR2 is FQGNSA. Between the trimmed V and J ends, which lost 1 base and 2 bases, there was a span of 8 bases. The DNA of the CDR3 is TGTGCCAGCAGCTTAGGGCCGGGGAACTATGGCTACACCTTC. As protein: CASSLGPGNYGYTF.

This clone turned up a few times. CDR3 in amino acids: CASSQYGTSNLPNEQFF. The CDR3 DNA follows: TGCGCCAGCAGCCAATACGGGACTAGCAATCTCCCCAATGAGCAGTTCTTC. The chain combines TRBV4-1 with TRBJ2-1; 9 nucleotides agree with TRBD2. CDR3 length equals 17 residues. Trimming at V came to 2 bases and at J to 6 bases, leaving 11 bases not matched to a gene. Looked up from germline, CDR1 is MGHRA and CDR2 is YSYEKL.

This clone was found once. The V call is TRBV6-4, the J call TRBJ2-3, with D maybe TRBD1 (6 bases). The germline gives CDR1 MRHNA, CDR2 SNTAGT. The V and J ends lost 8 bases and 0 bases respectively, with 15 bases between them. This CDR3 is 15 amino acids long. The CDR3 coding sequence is TGTGCCAGCCCTGGGACAAAAACTAGCACAGATACGCAGTATTTT. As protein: CASPGTKTSTDTQYF.

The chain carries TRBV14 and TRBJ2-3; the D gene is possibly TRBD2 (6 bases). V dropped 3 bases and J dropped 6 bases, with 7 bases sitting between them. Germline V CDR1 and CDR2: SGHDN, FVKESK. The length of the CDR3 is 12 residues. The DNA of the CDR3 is TGTGCCAGCAGCCATGGGAGGGATACGCAGTATTTT. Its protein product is CASSHGRDTQYF.

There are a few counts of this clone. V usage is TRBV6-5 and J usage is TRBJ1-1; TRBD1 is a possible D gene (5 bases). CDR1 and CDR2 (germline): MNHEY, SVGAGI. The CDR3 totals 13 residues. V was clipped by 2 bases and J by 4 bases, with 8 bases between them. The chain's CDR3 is CASSYGQSTEAFF. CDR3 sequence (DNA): TGTGCCAGCAGTTACGGACAATCCACTGAAGCTTTCTTT.

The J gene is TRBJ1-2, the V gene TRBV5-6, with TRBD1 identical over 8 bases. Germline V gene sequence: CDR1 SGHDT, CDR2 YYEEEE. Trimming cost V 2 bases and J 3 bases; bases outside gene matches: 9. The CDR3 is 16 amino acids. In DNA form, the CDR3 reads TGTGCCAGCAGCTTATCTGGACAGGGACTATACTATGGCTACACCTTC. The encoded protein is CASSLSGQGLYYGYTF.

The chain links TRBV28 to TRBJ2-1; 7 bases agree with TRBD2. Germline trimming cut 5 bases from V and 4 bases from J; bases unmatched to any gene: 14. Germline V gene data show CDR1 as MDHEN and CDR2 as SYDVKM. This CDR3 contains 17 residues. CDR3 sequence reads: CASSVLSGLAEYNEQFF. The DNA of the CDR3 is TGTGCCAGCAGTGTACTTTCGGGGCTAGCGGAGTACAATGAGCAGTTCTTC.

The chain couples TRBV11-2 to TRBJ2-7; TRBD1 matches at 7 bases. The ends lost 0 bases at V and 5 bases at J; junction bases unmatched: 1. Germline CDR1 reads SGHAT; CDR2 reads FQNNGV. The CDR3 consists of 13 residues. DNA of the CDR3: TGTGCCAGCAGCTTAGATCAGGGGGACGAGCAGTACTTC. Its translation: CASSLDQGDEQYF.

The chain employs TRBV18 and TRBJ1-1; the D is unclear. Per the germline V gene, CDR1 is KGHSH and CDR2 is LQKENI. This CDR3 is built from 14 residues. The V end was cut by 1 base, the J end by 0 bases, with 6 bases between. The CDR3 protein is CASSPQGVNTEAFF. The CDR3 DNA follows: TGTGCCAGCTCACCACAGGGCGTGAACACTGAAGCTTTCTTT. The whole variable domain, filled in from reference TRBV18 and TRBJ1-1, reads NAGVMQNPRHLVRRRGQEARLRCSPMKGHSHVYWYRQLPEEGLKFMVYLQKENIIDESGMPKERFSAEFPKEGPSILRIQQVVRGDSAAYFCASSPQGVNTEAFFGQGTRLTVV.

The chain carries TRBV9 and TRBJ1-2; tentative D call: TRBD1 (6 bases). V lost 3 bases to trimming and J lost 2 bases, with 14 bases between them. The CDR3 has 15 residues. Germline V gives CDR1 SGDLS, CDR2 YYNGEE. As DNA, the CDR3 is TGTGCCAGCAGCGCCAGACCCGGACAGAACTATGGCTACACCTTC. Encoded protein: CASSARPGQNYGYTF.

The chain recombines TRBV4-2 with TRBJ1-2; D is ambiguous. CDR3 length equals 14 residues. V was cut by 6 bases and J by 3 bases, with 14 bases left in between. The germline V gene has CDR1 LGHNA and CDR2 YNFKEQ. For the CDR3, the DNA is TGTGCCAGCAGACACCCGGGAGCGGACTATGGCTACACCTTC. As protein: CASRHPGADYGYTF.

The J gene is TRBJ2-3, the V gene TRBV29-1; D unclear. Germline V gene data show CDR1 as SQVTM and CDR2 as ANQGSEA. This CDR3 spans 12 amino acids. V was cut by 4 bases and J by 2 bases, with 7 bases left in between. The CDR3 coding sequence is TGCAGCGTTGTAGAACACACAGATACGCAGTATTTT. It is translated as CSVVEHTDTQYF.

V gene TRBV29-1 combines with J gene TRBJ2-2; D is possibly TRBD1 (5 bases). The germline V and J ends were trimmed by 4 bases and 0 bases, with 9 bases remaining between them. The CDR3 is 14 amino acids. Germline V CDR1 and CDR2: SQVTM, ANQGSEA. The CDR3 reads CSVGTSSNTGELFF. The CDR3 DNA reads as TGCAGCGTTGGGACATCATCGAACACCGGGGAGCTGTTTTTT.

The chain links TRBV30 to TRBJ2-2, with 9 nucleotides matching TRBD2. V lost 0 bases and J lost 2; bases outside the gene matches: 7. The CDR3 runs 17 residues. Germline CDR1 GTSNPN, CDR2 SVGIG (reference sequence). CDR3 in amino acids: CAWSVPRTSDNTGELFF. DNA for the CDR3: TGTGCCTGGAGTGTACCCCGGACTAGCGACAACACCGGGGAGCTGTTTTTT.

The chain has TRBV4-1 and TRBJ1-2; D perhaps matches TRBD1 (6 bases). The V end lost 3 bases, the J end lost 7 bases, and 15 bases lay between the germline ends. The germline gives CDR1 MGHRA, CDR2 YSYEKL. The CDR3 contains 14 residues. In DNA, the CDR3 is TGCGCCAGCAGCCAGCCGGGACACCTTTTTGGCTACACCTTC. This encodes CASSQPGHLFGYTF.

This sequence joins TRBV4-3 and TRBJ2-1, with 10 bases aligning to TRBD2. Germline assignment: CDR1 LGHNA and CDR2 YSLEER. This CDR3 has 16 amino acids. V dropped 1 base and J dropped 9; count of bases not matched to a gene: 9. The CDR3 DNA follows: TGCGCCAGCAGCCAAGGGTCTCTAGCGGGAGTGCGTGAGCAGTTCTTC. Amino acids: CASSQGSLAGVREQFF.